This T cell receptor (beta chain) was profiled in a study of blood T cell repertoires in COVID-19. As for the study in general: The origin of the acute and convalescent COVID-19 samples was the United States, Italy and Spain. T cells, B-cell-depleted T cells, or PBMCs provided the cDNA or gDNA that served as material.

Per the study methods: Cell counts per sample came from amplifying reference gene primers. TCRdb keeps only in-frame clones here, not all; method: immunoSEQ multiplex PCR. The DNA gave D and trimming, while V, J and clone size come from that table. The sample carries about 210,000 clones, around four fifths recorded once. This clonotype originated in a woman in her fifties or sixties with active or convalescent COVID-19. Sequencing used peripheral blood.

The CDR3 region has the DNA TGCGCCAGCAGCTTGGGGGTTCCGGGACAGGGAAATGAGCAGTTCTTC. Translated: CASSLGVPGQGNEQFF. The chain links TRBV5-1 to TRBJ2-1; 9 bases align to TRBD1. V gave up 0 bases and J gave up 7 bases; unmatched junction bases: 8. Looked up from germline, CDR1 is SGHRS and CDR2 is YFSETQ. This CDR3 has 16 amino acids.